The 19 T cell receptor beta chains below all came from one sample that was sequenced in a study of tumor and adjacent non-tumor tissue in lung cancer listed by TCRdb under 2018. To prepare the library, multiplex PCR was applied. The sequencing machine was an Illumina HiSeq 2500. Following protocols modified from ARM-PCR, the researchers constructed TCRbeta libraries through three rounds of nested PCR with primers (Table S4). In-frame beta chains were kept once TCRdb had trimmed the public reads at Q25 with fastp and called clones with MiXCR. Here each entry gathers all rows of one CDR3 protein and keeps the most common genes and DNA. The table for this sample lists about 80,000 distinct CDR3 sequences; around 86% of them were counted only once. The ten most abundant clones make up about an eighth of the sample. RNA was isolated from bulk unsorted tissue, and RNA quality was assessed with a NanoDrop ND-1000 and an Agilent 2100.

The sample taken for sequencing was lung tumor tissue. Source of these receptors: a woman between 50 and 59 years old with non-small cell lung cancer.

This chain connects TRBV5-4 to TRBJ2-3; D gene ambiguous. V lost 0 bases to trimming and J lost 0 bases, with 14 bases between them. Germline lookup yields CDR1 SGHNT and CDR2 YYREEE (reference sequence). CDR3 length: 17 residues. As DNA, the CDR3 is TGTGCCAGCAGCTTGGGCGATCGAGCGATCAGCACAGATACGCAGTATTTT. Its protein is CASSLGDRAISTDTQYF.

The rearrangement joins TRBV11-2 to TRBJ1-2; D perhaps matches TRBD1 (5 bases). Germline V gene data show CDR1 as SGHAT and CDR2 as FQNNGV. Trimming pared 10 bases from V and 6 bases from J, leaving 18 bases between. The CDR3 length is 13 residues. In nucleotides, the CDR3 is TGTGCCATTAGCCTAGATATGGGGGATGGCTACACCTTC. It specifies CAISLDMGDGYTF.

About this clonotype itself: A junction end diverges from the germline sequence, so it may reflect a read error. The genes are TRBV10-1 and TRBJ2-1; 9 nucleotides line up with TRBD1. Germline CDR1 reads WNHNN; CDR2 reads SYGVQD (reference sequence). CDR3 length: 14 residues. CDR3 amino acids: CANSRDRESNEQFF. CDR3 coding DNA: TGCGCCAACAGTCGGGACAGGGAAAGCAATGAGCAGTTCTTC.

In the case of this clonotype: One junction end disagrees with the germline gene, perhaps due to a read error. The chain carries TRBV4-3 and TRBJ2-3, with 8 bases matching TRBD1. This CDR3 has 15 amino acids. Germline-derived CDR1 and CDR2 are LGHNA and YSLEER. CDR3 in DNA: TGCGCCTGCAGTCGGACAGGGTGCGAAGCAGATACGCAGTATTTT. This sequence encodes CACSRTGCEADTQYF.

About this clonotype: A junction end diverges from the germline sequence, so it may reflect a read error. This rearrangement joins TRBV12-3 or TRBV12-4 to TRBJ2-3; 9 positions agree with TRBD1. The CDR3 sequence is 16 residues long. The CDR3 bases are TGTGTCAGCAGTTTTAAGGGGACAGGGAGTACAGATACGCAGTATTTT. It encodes CVSSFKGTGSTDTQYF.

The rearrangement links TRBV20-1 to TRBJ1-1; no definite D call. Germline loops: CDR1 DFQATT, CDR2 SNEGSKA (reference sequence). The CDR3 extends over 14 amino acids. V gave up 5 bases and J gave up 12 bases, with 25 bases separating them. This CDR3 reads CSAPGGVVNTGTFF. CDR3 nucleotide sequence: TGCAGTGCTCCCGGCGGGGTAGTGAACACTGGAACTTTCTTT.

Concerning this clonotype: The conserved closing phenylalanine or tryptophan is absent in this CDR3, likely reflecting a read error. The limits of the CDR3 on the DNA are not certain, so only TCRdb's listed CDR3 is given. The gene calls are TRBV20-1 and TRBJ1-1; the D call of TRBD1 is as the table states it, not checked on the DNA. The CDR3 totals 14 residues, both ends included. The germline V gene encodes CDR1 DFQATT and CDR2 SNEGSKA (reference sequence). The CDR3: CSANGRGENTEALY.

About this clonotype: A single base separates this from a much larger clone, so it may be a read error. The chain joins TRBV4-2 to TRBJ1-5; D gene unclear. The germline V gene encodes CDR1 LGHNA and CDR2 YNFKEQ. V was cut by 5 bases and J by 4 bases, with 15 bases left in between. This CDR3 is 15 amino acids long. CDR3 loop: CASSEGGTWNQPQHF. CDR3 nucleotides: TGTGCCAGCAGCGAAGGTGGCACATGGAATCAGCCCCAGCATTTT.

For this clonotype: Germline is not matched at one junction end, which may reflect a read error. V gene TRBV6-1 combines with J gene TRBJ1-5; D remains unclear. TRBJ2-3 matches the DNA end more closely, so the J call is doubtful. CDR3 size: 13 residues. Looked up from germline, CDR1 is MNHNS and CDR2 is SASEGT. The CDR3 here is CASSEVTNQPQYF. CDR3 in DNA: TGTGCTAGCAGTGAAGTGACAAATCAGCCCCAGTATTTT.

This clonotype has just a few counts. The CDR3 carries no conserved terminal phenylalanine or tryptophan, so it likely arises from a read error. The CDR3 coding sequence is TGTGCCAGCAGGCTAGCGGAGACCTACGAGCAGTACTCC. Amino acid sequence: CASRLAETYEQYS. V is TRBV7-2 and J is TRBJ2-7, with TRBD2 matching over 7 bases. Trimming took 6 bases from V and 2 from J; bases not matched to a gene: 4. The CDR3 covers 13 residues. Germline values: CDR1 SGHTA, CDR2 FQGNSA.

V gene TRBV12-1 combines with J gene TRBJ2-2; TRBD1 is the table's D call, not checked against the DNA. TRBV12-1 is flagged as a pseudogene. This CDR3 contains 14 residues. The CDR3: CARTDRYPIGKLFF. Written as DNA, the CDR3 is TGTGCCAGAACCGACAGATATCCGATCGGGAAGCTGTTTTTT.

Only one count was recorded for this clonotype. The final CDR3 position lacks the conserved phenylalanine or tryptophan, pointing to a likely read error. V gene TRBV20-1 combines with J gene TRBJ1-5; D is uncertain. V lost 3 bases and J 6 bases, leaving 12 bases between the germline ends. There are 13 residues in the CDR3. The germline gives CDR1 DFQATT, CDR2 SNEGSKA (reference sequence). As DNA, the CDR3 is TGCAGTGCTAGCAGGAGAGGCGGTCAGCCCCAGCATCTT. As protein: CSASRRGGQPQHL.

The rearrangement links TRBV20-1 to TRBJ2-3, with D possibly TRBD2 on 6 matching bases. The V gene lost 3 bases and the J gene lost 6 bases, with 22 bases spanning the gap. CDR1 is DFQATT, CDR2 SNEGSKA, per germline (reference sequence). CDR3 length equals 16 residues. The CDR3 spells CSASQNSARDLDTQYF. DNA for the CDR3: TGCAGTGCTAGCCAAAATAGCGCGAGGGACTTGGATACGCAGTATTTT.

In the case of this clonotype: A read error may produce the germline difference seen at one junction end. CDR3 region: CASSQELSRVSRELFF. The CDR3 coding sequence is TGCGCCAGCAGCCAAGAGCTCTCCAGGGTGTCCCGGGAACTGTTTTTT. J is TRBJ2-2 and V is TRBV4-3; the D call may be TRBD1 or TRBD2 (5 bases each). The CDR3 sequence is 16 residues long. CDR1 and CDR2 (germline): LGHNA, YSLEER.

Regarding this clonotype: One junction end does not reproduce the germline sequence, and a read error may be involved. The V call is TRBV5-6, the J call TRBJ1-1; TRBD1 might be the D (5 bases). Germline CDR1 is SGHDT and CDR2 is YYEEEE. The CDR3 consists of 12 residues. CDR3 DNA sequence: TGTGCCAGCAGCCTCGACAGCGCCATTGCTTACTTT. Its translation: CASSLDSAIAYF.

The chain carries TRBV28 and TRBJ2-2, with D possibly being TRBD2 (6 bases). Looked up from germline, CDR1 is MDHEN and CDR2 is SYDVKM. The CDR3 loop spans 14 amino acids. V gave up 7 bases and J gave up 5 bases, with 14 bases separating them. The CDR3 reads CASIAGPDTGELFF. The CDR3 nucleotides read TGTGCCAGCATTGCGGGACCGGATACCGGGGAGCTGTTTTTT. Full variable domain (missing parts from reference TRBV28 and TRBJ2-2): DVKVTQSSRYLVKRTGEKVFLECVQDMDHENMFWYRQDPGLGLRLIYFSYDVKMKEKGDIPEGYSVSREKKERFSLILESASTNQTSMYLCASIAGPDTGELFFGEGSRLTVL.

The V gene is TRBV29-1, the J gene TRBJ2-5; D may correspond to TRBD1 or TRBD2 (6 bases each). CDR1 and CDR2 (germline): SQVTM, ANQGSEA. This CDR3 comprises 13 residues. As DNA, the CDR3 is TGCATGGTTAAAGTGGGGGGCGCGGAGACCCAGTACTTC. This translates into CMVKVGGAETQYF. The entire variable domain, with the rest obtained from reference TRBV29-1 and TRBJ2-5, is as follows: SAVISQKPSRDICQRGTSLTIQCQVDSQVTMMFWYRQQPGQSLTLIATANQGSEATYESGFVIDKFPISRPNLTFSTLTVSNMSPEDSSIYLCMVKVGGAETQYFGPGTRLLVL.

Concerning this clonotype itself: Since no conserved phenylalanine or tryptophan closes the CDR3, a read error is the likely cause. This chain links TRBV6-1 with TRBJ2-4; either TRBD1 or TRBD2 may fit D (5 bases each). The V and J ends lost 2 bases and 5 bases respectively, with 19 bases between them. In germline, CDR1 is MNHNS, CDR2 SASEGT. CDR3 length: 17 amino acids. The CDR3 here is CASSELRLSGGQNIQYI. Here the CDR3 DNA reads TGTGCCAGCAGTGAACTCCGTCTCTCTGGGGGACAAAACATTCAGTACATC.

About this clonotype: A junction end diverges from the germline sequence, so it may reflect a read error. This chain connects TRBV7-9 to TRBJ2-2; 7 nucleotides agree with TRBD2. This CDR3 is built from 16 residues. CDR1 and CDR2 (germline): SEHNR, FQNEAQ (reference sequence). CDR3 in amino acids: CANSTTGLKVTGELLF. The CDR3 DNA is TGTGCCAACAGCACAACGGGACTAAAGGTGACCGGGGAGCTGCTTTTT.